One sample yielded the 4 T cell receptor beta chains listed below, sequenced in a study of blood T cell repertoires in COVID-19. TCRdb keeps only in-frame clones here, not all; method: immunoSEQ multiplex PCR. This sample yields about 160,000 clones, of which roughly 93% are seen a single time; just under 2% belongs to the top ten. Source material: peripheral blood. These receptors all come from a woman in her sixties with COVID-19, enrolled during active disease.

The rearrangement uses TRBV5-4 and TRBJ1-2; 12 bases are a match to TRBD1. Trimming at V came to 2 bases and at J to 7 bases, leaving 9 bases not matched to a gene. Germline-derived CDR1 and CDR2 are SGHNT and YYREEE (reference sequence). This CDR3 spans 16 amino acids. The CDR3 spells CASSFKTGTGGVGYTF. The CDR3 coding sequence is TGTGCCAGCAGCTTCAAAACCGGGACAGGGGGCGTTGGCTACACCTTC. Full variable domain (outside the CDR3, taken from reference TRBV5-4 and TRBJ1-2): ETGVTQSPTHLIKTRGQQVTLRCSSQSGHNTVSWYQQALGQGPQFIFQYYREEENGRGNFPPRFSGLQFPNYSSELNVNALELDDSALYLCASSFKTGTGGVGYTFGSGTRLTVV.

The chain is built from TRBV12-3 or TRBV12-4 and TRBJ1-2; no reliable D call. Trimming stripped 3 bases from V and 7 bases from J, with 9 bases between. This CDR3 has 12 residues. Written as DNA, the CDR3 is TGTGCCAGCAGTTTTATCAGAGGTGGCTACACCTTC. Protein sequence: CASSFIRGGYTF.

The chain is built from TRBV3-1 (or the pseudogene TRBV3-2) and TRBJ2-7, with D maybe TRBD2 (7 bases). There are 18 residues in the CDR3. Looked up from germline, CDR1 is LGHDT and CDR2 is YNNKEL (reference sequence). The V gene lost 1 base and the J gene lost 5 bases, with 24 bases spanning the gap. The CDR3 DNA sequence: TGTGCCAGCAGCCAAGGGAAAACAACGGGGGGCAAAGCGAACGAGCAGTACTTC. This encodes CASSQGKTTGGKANEQYF.

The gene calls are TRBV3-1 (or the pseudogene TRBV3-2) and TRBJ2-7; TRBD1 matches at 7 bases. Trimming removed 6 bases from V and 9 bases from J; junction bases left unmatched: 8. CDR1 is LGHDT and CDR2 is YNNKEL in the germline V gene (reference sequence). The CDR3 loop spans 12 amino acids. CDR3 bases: TGTGCCAGCAGTGCCAGGGGGTGGGCGCAGTACTTC. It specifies CASSARGWAQYF.